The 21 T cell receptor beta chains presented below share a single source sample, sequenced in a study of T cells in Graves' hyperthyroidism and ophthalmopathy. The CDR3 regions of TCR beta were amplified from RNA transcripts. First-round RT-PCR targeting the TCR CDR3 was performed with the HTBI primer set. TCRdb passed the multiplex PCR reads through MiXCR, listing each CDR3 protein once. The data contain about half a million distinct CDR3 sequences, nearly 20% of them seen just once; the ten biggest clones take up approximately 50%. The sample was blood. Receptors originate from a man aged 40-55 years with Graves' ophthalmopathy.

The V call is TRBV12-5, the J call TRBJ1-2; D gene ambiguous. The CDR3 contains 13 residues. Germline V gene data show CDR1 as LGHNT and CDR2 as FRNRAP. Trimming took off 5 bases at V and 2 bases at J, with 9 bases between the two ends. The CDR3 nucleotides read TGTGCTAGTGGTCGGGCCGCCAACTATGGCTACACCTTC. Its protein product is CASGRAANYGYTF. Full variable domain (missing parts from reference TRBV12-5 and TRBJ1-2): DARVTQTPRHKVTEMGQEVTMRCQPILGHNTVFWYRQTMMQGLELLAYFRNRAPLDDSGMPKDRFSAEMPDATLATLKIQPSEPRDSAVYFCASGRAANYGYTFGSGTRLTVV.

The CDR3 here is CATNPGTGVTGELFF. The CDR3 DNA sequence: TGTGCCACAAATCCCGGGACAGGGGTCACCGGGGAGCTGTTTTTT. V gene TRBV2 combines with J gene TRBJ2-2; 10 bases fit TRBD1. Germline values: CDR1 SNHLY, CDR2 FYNNEI. The CDR3 extends over 15 amino acids. V lost 10 bases to trimming and J lost 4 bases; unmatched junction nucleotides: 9.

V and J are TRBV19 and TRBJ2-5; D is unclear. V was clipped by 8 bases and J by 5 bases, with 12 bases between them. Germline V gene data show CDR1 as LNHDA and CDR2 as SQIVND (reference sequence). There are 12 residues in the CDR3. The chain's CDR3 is CASGIGGETQYF. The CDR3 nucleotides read TGTGCCAGTGGGATTGGTGGGGAGACCCAGTACTTC.

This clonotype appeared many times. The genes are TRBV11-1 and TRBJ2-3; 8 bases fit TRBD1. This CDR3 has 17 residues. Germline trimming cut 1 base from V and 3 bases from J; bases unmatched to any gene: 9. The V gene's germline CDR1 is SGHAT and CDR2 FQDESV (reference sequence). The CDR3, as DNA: TGTGCCAGCAGCTTAGTCGCAGGGGGCGCTGGGACAGATACGCAGTATTTT. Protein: CASSLVAGGAGTDTQYF.

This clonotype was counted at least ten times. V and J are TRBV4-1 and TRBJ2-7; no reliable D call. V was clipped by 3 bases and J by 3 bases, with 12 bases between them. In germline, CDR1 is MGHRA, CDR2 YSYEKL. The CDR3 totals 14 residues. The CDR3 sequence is CASSQVGQDYEQYF. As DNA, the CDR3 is TGCGCCAGCAGCCAGGTCGGGCAGGACTACGAGCAGTACTTC.

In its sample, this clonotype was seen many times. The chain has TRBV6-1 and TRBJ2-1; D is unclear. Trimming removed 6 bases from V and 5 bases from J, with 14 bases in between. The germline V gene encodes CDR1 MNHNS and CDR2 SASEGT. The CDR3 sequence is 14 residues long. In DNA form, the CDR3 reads TGTGCCAGCAGCGAGACCTATTTGGACAATGAGCAGTTCTTC. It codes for CASSETYLDNEQFF.

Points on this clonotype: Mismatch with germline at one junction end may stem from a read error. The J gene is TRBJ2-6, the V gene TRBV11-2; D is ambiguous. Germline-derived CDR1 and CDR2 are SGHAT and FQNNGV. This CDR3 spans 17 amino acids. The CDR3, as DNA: TGTGCCGGCAGCTTGACCCCCGGACGGGCTGGGGCCAACGTCCTGACTTTC. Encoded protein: CAGSLTPGRAGANVLTF.

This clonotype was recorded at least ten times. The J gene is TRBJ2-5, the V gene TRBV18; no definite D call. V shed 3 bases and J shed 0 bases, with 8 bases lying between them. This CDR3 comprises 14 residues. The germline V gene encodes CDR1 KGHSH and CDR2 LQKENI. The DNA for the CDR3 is TGTGCCAGCTCACCGGACGGATACCAAGAGACCCAGTACTTC. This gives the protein CASSPDGYQETQYF. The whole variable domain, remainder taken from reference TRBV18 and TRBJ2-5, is NAGVMQNPRHLVRRRGQEARLRCSPMKGHSHVYWYRQLPEEGLKFMVYLQKENIIDESGMPKERFSAEFPKEGPSILRIQQVVRGDSAAYFCASSPDGYQETQYFGPGTRLLVL.

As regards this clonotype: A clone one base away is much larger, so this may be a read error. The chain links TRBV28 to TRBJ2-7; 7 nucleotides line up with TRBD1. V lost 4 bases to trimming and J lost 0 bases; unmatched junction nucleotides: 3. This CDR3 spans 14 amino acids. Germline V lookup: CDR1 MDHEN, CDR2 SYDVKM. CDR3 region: CASSWGQISYEQYF. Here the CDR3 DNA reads TGTGCCAGCAGTTGGGGACAGATCTCCTACGAGCAGTACTTC.

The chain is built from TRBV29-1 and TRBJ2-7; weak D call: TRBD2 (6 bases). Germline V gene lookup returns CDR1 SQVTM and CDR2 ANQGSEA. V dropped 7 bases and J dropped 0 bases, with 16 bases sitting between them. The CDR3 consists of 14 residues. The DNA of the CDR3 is TGCAGCGCCTCTGGCGGGGACCTCTCCTACGAGCAGTACTTC. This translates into CSASGGDLSYEQYF.

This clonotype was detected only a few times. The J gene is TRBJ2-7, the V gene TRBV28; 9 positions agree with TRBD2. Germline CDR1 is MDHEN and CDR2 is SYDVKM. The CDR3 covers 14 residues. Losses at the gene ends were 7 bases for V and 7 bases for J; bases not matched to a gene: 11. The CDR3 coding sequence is TGTGCCAGCACTCTTAGCGGGGGTAGTCGAGAGCAGTACTTC. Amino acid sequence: CASTLSGGSREQYF.

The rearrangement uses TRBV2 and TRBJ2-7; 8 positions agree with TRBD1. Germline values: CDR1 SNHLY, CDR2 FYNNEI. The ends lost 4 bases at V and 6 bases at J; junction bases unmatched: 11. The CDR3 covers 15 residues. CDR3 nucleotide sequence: TGTGCCAGCAGTGGTTTGGACAGGGTTTTTGGCGAGCAGTACTTC. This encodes CASSGLDRVFGEQYF.

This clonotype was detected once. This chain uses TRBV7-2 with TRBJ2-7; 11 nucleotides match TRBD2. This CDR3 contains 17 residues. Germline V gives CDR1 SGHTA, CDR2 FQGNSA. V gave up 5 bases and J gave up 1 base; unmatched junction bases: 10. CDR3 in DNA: TGTGCCAGCAGCCTGGGGGGACTAGCGGTACAATCCTACGAGCAGTACTTC. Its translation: CASSLGGLAVQSYEQYF. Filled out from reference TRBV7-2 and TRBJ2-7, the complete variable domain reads GAGVSQSPSNKVTEKGKDVELRCDPISGHTALYWYRQSLGQGLEFLIYFQGNSAPDKSGLPSDRFSAERTGGSVSTLTIQRTQQEDSAVYLCASSLGGLAVQSYEQYFGPGTRLTVT.

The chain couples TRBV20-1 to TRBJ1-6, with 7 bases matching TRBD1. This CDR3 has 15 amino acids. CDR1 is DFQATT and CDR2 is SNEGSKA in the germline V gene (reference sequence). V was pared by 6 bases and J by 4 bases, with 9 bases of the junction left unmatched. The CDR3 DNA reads TGCAGTGCCGAGGGACCGGGACAGTATAATTCACCCCTCCACTTT. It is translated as CSAEGPGQYNSPLHF.

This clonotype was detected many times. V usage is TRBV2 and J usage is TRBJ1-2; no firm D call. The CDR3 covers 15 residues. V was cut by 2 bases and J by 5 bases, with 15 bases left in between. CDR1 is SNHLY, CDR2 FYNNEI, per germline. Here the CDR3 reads CASSESERPMYGYTF. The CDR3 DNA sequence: TGTGCCAGCAGTGAAAGTGAGCGCCCGATGTATGGCTACACCTTC.

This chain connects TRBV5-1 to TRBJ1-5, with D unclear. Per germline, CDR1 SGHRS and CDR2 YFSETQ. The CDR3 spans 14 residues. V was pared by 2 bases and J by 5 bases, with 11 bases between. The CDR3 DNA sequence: TGCGCCAGCAGCTTAGGCATGGAGGATCAGCCCCAGCATTTT. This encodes CASSLGMEDQPQHF.

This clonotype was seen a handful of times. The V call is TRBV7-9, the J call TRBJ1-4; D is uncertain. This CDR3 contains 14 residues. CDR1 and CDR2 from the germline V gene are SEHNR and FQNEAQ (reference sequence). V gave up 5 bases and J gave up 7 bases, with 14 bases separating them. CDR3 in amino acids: CASSLQGTLEKLFF. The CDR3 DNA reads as TGTGCCAGCAGCCTACAAGGAACCCTTGAAAAACTGTTTTTT. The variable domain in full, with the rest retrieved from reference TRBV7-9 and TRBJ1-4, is DTGVSQNPRHKITKRGQNVTFRCDPISEHNRLYWYRQTLGQGPEFLTYFQNEAQLEKSRLLSDRFSAERPKGSFSTLEIQRTEQGDSAMYLCASSLQGTLEKLFFGSGTQLSVL.

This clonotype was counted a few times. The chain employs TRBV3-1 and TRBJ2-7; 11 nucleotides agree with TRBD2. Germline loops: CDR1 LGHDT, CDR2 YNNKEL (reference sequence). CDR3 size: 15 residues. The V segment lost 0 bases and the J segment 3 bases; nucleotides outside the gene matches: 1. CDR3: CASSQEGTSGYEQYF. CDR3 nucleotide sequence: TGTGCCAGCAGCCAAGAGGGGACTAGCGGCTACGAGCAGTACTTC.

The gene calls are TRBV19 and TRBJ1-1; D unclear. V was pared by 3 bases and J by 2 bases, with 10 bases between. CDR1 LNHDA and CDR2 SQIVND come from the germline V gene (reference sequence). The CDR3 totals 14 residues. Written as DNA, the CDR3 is TGTGCCAGTAGTATCGGTGGGTTTAACACTGAAGCTTTCTTT. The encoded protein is CASSIGGFNTEAFF.

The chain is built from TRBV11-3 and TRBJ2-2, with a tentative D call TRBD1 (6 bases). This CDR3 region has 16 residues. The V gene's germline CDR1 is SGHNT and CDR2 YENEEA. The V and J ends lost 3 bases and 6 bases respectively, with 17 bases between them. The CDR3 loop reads CASSFTGFRDAGELFF. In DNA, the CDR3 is TGTGCCAGCAGCTTCACAGGGTTCAGAGACGCCGGGGAGCTGTTTTTT. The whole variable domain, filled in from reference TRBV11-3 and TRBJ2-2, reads EAGVVQSPRYKIIEKKQPVAFWCNPISGHNTLYWYLQNLGQGPELLIRYENEEAVDDSQLPKDRFSAERLKGVDSTLKIQPAELGDSAVYLCASSFTGFRDAGELFFGEGSRLTVL.

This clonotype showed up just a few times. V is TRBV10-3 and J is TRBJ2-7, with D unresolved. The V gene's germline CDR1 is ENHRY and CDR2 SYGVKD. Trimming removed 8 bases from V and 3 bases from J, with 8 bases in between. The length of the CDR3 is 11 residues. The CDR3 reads CAIQDNYEQYF. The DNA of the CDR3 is TGTGCCATCCAGGATAACTACGAGCAGTACTTC.